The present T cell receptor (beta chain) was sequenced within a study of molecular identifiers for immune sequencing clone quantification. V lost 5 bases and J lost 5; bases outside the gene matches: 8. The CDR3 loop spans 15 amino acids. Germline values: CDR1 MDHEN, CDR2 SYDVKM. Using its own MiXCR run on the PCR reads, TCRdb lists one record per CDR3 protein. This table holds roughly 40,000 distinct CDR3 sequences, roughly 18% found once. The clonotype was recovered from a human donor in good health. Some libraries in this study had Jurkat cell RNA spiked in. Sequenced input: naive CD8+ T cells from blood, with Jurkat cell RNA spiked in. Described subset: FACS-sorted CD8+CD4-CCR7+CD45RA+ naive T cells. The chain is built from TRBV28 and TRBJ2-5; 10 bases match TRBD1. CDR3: CASSTTGGADETQYF. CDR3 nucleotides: TGTGCCAGCAGTACGACAGGGGGCGCGGATGAGACCCAGTACTTC.